The TCR beta chain described here comes from a study of shared clonotypes between healthy human individuals (dated by TCRdb to about 2020). Some background on the complete study: The cohort included three men and a couple of women between 18 and 49 years of age. For each donor, CD4 naive and CD4 memory were each run on three plates, CD8 naive on two plates, and CD8 memory on one plate. Blood TCR repertoires of about five healthy adults were deeply sequenced to estimate repertoire size and the extent of clonotype sharing between individuals. Leukapheresis yielded between about 0.85 and 9 billion PBMCs per donor. Libraries were prepared and TCR repertoires were sequenced by different laboratories using diverse techniques, in order to increase sequencing depth and limit assay-specific biases.

TCR CDR3 regions were amplified from genomic DNA by multiplex PCR using the deep immunoSEQ assay. Extracted genomic DNA from each cell subset was spread evenly across all wells of several immunoSEQ 96-well plates, with each plate serving as a replicate. For sorted subsets, each replicate PCR was loaded with about 0.2 ug genomic DNA, equivalent to approximately 33,000 T cell genomes. The purified libraries were quantified using a Qubit 3.0 fluorometer, sized with a Bioanalyzer 2100, and then quantified again using the KAPA Library Quantification kit. Each immunoSEQ 96-well plate was sequenced on its own single-read 150-cycle Illumina NextSeq 550 flow cell. The study's own analysis went as follows. Because the immunoSEQ output included only junctional sequences and no quality scores, the filtering could not be the same as the filtering used for full-length reads. To assign V/J genes and CDR3, sequences were annotated using PyIR, a Python wrapper for IgBLAST v1.9, with IMGT germline references. Reads were filtered out if the reads had weak V/J assignments (E-value above 1e-6), no CDR3, stop codons, out-of-frame junctions, or ambiguous translated residues. V3J clonotypes were defined by identical inferred V gene, J gene, and CDR3 amino acid sequence. The percentage overlap between two repertoires was calculated by dividing the number of shared unique clonotypes by the size of the smaller repertoire. RTK rarefaction, the Chao1 estimator, and Recon v2.1 estimates of unobserved clonotypes were used to assess repertoire richness. Generation probabilities for all TCRbeta clonotypes obtained by the gDNA method from several donors were computed using OLGA. TCRdb holds this immuneACCESS table with in-frame rearrangements only. Some clones are missing; in checked studies, unresolved V genes explain under half, and the rest has no known cause. The V and J calls and clone size are taken from that table; D and trimming were inferred from the DNA. The sample table shows over a million clones, and around 78% are seen once. The ten top clones hold approximately 0.56% of the sample.

Donors were healthy HIV-negative adults with no recently reported acute infections or vaccinations. Only Caucasian adults living in Nashville, Tennessee, USA were represented among the donors. Magnetic negative selection was used to enrich CD4+ T cells, after which naive cells were positively selected on CD45RA and the negative fraction became the memory subset. Blood was collected by leukapheresis, and PBMCs were isolated by Ficoll-Histopaque density gradient centrifugation and then cryopreserved in liquid nitrogen vapor phase. Analytical flow cytometry was used to check the purity and quantity of each magnetically sorted T cell population. From each sorted fraction, genomic DNA was isolated and quantified by UV absorbance on a Nanodrop 2000c. On the study overall, not on this receptor specifically: Estimated clonotype richness was generally larger for naive than for memory subsets. Rarefaction of sorted-subset datasets indicated incomplete sequencing despite the large sequencing depth. Sampling was restricted to blood, and TCR repertoires in tissues likely differ from the TCR repertoires found in blood. The small number of donors limited the genetic and exposure-history diversity represented. Pairwise subsampling indicated that sequencing depth was expected to affect the degree of clonotype sharing among donors. Approximately 5% of naive CD4, 3.5% of naive CD8, roughly 2.4% of memory CD4, and 0.4% of memory CD8 clonotypes were shared across several donors. Clonotypes shared by all four sorted-subset donors showed higher generation probabilities than non-shared clonotypes.

About this clone: Its antigen specificity is not known. Per-nucleotide qualities are absent, and no much larger clonotype sits a single base away.

V was cut back by 9 bases and J by 1 base, leaving a gap of 13 bases between them. Inclusive of the bounding cysteine and phenylalanine, the CDR3 is 13 residues long. The DNA shown is the 39-base CDR3, in frame from base 1. The germline V gene yields SGHTA for CDR1 and FQGNSA for CDR2. Sequenced input: memory CD4+ T cells from PBMCs. The cell subset or site label here, explained by the study, means: CD45RA-negative fraction. Recombination joined TRBV7-2 with TRBJ2-7; the D element might be TRBD1 or TRBD2, as each aligns at 5 bases. This receptor was obtained from a man aged 18 to 29 in good health. Some clones in this sample may be carry-over from other donors' samples. CDR3 reads: CASTQGVSYEQYF. The nucleotides read TGTGCCAGTACGCAGGGAGTATCCTACGAGCAGTACTTC.